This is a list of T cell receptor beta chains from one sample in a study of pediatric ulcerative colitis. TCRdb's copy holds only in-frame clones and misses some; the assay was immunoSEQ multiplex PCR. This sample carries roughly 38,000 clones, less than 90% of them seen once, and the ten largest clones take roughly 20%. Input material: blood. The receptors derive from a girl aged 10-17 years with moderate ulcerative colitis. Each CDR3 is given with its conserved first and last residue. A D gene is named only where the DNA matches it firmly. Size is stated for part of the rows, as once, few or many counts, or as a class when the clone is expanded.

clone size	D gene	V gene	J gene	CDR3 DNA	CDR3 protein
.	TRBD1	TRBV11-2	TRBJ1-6	TGTGCCAGCAGCTCAAGAGGACAGGATTCACCCCTCCACTTT	CASSSRGQDSPLHF
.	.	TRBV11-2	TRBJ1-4	TGTGCCAGCAGACCGACAGTTCAAACTAATGAAAAACTGTTTTTT	CASRPTVQTNEKLFF
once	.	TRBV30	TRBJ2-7	TGTGCCTGGAGTATAACAGGCTACGAGCAGTACTTC	CAWSITGYEQYF
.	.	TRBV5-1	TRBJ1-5	TGCGCCAGCAGCTCCGGGACGGTTTATAGCAATCAGCCCCAGCATTTT	CASSSGTVYSNQPQHF
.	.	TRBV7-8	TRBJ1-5	TGTGCCAGCTCAGGGAGGGACCAGCCCCAGCATTTT	CASSGRDQPQHF
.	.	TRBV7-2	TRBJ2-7	TGTGCCAGCAGCTTAGCGGGGGGGCTTTACGAGCAGTACTTC	CASSLAGGLYEQYF
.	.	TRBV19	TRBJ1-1	TGTGCCAGTATTTGGGGGCTCGGGGCTAGCACTGAAGCTTTCTTT	CASIWGLGASTEAFF
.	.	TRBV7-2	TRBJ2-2	TGTGCCAGCAGCTTAGTGTTGGGGCCCTACACCGGGGAGCTGTTTTTT	CASSLVLGPYTGELFF
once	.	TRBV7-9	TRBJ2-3	TGTGCCAGCAGCGGCCAGGGCGCTAGCACAGATACGCAGTATTTT	CASSGQGASTDTQYF
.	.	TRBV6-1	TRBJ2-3	TGTGCCAGCAGTGGGGAGAACACAGATACGCAGTATTTT	CASSGENTDTQYF
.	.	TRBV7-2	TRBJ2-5	TGTGCCAGCAGCTCCTGGGGAGGTAGCGGCTTTGGCGAGACCCAGTACTTC	CASSSWGGSGFGETQYF
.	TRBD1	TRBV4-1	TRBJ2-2	TGCGCCAGCAGCCACCCCACAGGGGGCGCGTGGACCGGGGAGCTGTTTTTT	CASSHPTGGAWTGELFF
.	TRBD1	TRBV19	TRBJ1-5	TGTGCCAGTAGATCAGGGGGGGGTGGCCAGCCCCAGCATTTT	CASRSGGGGQPQHF
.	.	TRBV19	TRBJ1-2	TGTGCCAGTAGTAATCCGGGACACCCAATTAACTATGGCTACACCTTC	CASSNPGHPINYGYTF
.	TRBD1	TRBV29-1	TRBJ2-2	TGCAGCGCCAAAGGGACAGGGGGTACCGGGGAGCTGTTTTTT	CSAKGTGGTGELFF
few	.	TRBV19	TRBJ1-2	TGTGCCAGTAGTATTGGCTTGAGGGCCTACACCTTC	CASSIGLRAYTF
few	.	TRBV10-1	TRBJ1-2	TGCGCCAGCAGTGAGTCTAAGGGGAAGGATGGCTACACCTTC	CASSESKGKDGYTF
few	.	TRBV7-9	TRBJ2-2	TGTGCCAGCAAAGACAGGAGCACCGGGGAGCTGTTTTTT	CASKDRSTGELFF
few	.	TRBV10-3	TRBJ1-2	TGTGCCGCCATTGGGACCCACGAGGATGGCTACACCTTC	CAAIGTHEDGYTF
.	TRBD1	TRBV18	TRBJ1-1	TGTGCCAGCTCACCACGTACAGGGGAAGTGAAGAACACTGAAGCTTTCTTT	CASSPRTGEVKNTEAFF
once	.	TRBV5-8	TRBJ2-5	TGTGCCAGCAGACTCAGGGGCGGGGAGACCCAGTACTTC	CASRLRGGETQYF
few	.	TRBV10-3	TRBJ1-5	TGTGCCATCAGTGAAAGGGAGGGCAATCAGCCCCAGCATTTT	CAISEREGNQPQHF
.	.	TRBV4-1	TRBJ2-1	TGCGCCAGCAGCCAAGAATCAGCGGAGGGCTACAATGAGCAGTTCTTC	CASSQESAEGYNEQFF
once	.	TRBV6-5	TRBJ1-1	TGTGCCAGCAGTTACTCGATAGGGGGGGGGAACACTGAAGCTTTCTTT	CASSYSIGGGNTEAFF
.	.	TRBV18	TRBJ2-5	TGTGCCAGCTCACCACCAGGGGGAGAGACCCAGTACTTC	CASSPPGGETQYF
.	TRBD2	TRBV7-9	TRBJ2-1	TGTGCCAGCAGCTCCATAGCGGGAGGGGATGAGCAGTTCTTC	CASSSIAGGDEQFF
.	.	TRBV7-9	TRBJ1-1	TGTGCCAGCAGTTTCGACCACCCGACCCCTGTGATCTTT	CASSFDHPTPVIF
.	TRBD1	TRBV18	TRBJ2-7	TGTGCCAGTGGACAGGACTCCTACGAGCAGTACTTC	CASGQDSYEQYF
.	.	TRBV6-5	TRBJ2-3	TGTGCCAGCAGTTACTCGAGTAGCTTGGCGCAGTATTTT	CASSYSSSLAQYF
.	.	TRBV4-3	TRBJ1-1	TGCGCCAGCAGCCAAGATGAGTGGGGAAACACTGAAGCTTTCTTT	CASSQDEWGNTEAFF
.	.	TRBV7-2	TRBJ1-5	TGTGCCAGCAGCTTACATCGCGGGCCTCAGCCCCAGCATTTT	CASSLHRGPQPQHF
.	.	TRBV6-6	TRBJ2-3	TGTGCCAGCCGGGTAGGTCTTGGGTTCGGAGATACGCAGTATTTT	CASRVGLGFGDTQYF
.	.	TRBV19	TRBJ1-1	TGTGCCAGTAAAAACAGAGTGAACACTGAAGCTTTCTTT	CASKNRVNTEAFF
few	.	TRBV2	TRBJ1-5	TGTGCCAGCAGTGTTTCAGGGATGGAGCCCCAGCATTTT	CASSVSGMEPQHF
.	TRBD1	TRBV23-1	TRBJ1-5	TGCGCCAGCAGCAAGACAGGGGTTTACAATCAGCCCCAGCATTTT	CASSKTGVYNQPQHF
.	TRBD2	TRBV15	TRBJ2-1	TGTGCCACTTATCCGGGACTAGCGGGAGGGCCTGATGAGCAGTTCTTC	CATYPGLAGGPDEQFF
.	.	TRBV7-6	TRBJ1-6	TGTGCCAGCAGCTTAAGGACAAGCCCCACCAATTCACCCCTCCACTTT	CASSLRTSPTNSPLHF